Each of the 9 T cell receptor beta chains below was sequenced from the same sample in a study of T cells after yellow fever vaccination (dated by TCRdb to about 2019). The treatment or condition label on this specimen signifies: live attenuated yellow fever vaccine strain. The library was made by 5' RACE. Sequencing instrument: Illumina HiSeq 2500. TCRdb applied fastp at Q25 and MiXCR to the public reads, then kept only in-frame beta chains. Here each entry gathers all rows of one CDR3 protein and keeps the most common genes and DNA. For this sample the table gives roughly 250,000 distinct CDR3 sequences, of which roughly 13% were detected only once. Around 0.55% of the sample goes to the ten largest clones. The sequenced sample was CD4+ T cells sorted from PBMCs, obtained 45 days after the yellow fever booster vaccination. These receptors were taken from a man between 25 and 39 years old who received the YFV17D yellow fever vaccine.

The chain uses TRBV20-1 and TRBJ2-3, with 7 bases identical to TRBD2. Germline V lookup: CDR1 DFQATT, CDR2 SNEGSKA (reference sequence). Trimming removed 2 bases from V and 3 bases from J; junction bases left unmatched: 17. The CDR3 runs to 18 residues. In DNA form, the CDR3 reads TGCAGTGCTAGACCCATCGTGAGAGGGAGGGTTGGGACAGATACGCAGTATTTT. Amino acid sequence: CSARPIVRGRVGTDTQYF.

The gene calls are TRBV12-3 or TRBV12-4 and TRBJ1-6, with D tentatively TRBD1 (5 bases). CDR3 size: 16 residues. V was shortened by 9 bases and J by 7 bases, with 22 bases between the two germline ends. The CDR3 protein is CASPPFRQGSNSPLHF. The DNA of the CDR3 is TGTGCCAGTCCCCCTTTCCGGCAGGGCTCCAATTCACCCCTCCACTTT.

The V and J genes are TRBV6-5 and TRBJ2-3; no clear D gene. Germline CDR1 reads MNHEY; CDR2 reads SVGAGI. The CDR3 is made up of 16 amino acids. V was trimmed by 2 bases and J by 0 bases, leaving 12 bases between them. The CDR3 DNA follows: TGTGCCAGCAGTTACGGGCCGGTGACTAGCACAGATACGCAGTATTTT. Translating gives CASSYGPVTSTDTQYF.

V and J are TRBV18 and TRBJ2-7; D is unresolved. The CDR3 runs to 12 residues. The germline V gene has CDR1 KGHSH and CDR2 LQKENI. Trimming shortened V by 2 bases and J by 6 bases, and 8 bases separated the two germline ends. The CDR3 is CASSPGPVEQYF. The CDR3 coding sequence is TGTGCCAGCTCACCAGGGCCCGTCGAGCAGTACTTC.

The CDR3 protein is CASSQDTGGRGNEQYF. The DNA of the CDR3 is TGCGCCAGCAGCCAAGATACTGGCGGGAGGGGAAACGAGCAGTACTTC. The gene calls are TRBV4-3 and TRBJ2-7, with 9 bases matching TRBD2. The CDR3 length is 16 residues. Germline V gene data show CDR1 as LGHNA and CDR2 as YSLEER. Unmatched junction bases numbered 8, after V lost 0 bases and J lost 5 bases.

This chain joins TRBV4-1 and TRBJ2-1; TRBD2 matches 12 bases. The CDR3 length is 17 residues. V lost 4 bases, J lost 9 bases, and 13 bases stayed unmatched. Per germline, CDR1 MGHRA and CDR2 YSYEKL. The CDR3 reads CASSPPPSSGRASEQFF. CDR3 coding DNA: TGCGCCAGCAGCCCCCCTCCCTCTAGCGGGAGGGCCAGTGAGCAGTTCTTC.

This clonotype was seen a few times. The V call is TRBV24-1, the J call TRBJ2-1; 15 nucleotides match TRBD2. The CDR3 is made up of 16 amino acids. Germline V gene data show CDR1 as KGHDR and CDR2 as SFDVKD. V gave up 2 bases and J gave up 7 bases; unmatched junction bases: 2. Here the CDR3 reads CATSDWTSGRANEQFF. The CDR3 DNA reads TGTGCCACCAGTGATTGGACTAGCGGGAGGGCAAATGAGCAGTTCTTC.

CDR3: CASSVTLAGLSETQYF. CDR3 DNA: TGTGCCAGTAGTGTAACCCTGGCCGGACTAAGTGAGACCCAGTACTTC. This chain links TRBV19 with TRBJ2-5; D is perhaps TRBD2 (6 bases). CDR1 and CDR2 (germline): LNHDA, SQIVND (reference sequence). With 5 bases removed from V and 5 bases from J, the gap between germline ends came to 21 bases. The CDR3 runs 16 residues.

The J gene is TRBJ2-7, the V gene TRBV7-2; TRBD1 matches at 7 bases. Per the germline V gene, CDR1 is SGHTA and CDR2 is FQGNSA. The CDR3 is 13 residues long. V lost 6 bases to trimming and J lost 5 bases; unmatched junction nucleotides: 7. The CDR3 loop reads CASRTGTANEQYF. CDR3 DNA: TGTGCCAGCAGGACCGGGACAGCGAACGAGCAGTACTTC.